One sample yielded the 18 T cell receptor beta chains listed below, sequenced in a study of regulatory T cells in long-lasting Graves disease. To make TCR beta libraries, researchers used iRepertoire HTBI primers and Arm-PCR of CDR3 regions. TCRdb re-analysed the multiplex PCR reads in MiXCR, keeping a single row per CDR3 protein. The table has approximately 540,000 distinct CDR3 sequences, about 11% seen once. The time point here: newly diagnosed GD, antithyroid drugs for less than 3 months. PBMC RNA served as the TCR library source. These data also featured in a second study, about T cells in Graves' hyperthyroidism and ophthalmopathy.

The sequences come from peripheral blood mononuclear cells (PBMCs), collected at new diagnosis, from a patient treated with antithyroid drugs. The receptors shown here come from a woman in her 30s with Graves disease.

The rearrangement links TRBV5-4 to TRBJ2-1; D may be TRBD1 or TRBD2 (5 bases each). This CDR3 contains 16 residues. CDR1 SGHNT and CDR2 YYREEE come from the germline V gene (reference sequence). The germline V and J ends were trimmed by 4 bases and 5 bases, with 19 bases remaining between them. CDR3 DNA sequence: TGTGCCAGCAGCAGGGACCCCGCCAATACGCACAATGAGCAGTTCTTC. Translated, it gives CASSRDPANTHNEQFF.

This clonotype was detected many times. J is TRBJ1-1 and V is TRBV16; unclear D gene. V lost 0 bases, J lost 8 bases, and 7 bases lay in between. Germline CDR1 and CDR2: KGHSY and FQNENV. CDR3 length: 12 amino acids. CDR3 bases: TGTGCCAGCAGCCAATCGGGTAGGGAAGCTTTCTTT. It yields the protein CASSQSGREAFF.

Regarding this clonotype: A much larger clone lies one base from this, so it may be a read error. This chain uses TRBV6-5 with TRBJ1-2; D is ambiguous. V was trimmed by 4 bases and J by 0 bases, leaving 18 bases between them. Germline CDR1 MNHEY, CDR2 SVGAGI. This CDR3 is built from 17 residues. CDR3 bases: TGTGCCAGCAGTTTATTGCCGATAGGAATAGCTAACTATGGCTACACCTTC. It specifies CASSLLPIGIANYGYTF.

There are a few counts of this clonotype. The V and J genes are TRBV7-9 and TRBJ1-6; TRBD1 might be the D (5 bases). Germline CDR1 and CDR2: SEHNR and FQNEAQ (reference sequence). V was pared by 5 bases and J by 1 base, with 12 bases between. There are 16 residues in the CDR3. CDR3 nucleotides: TGTGCCAGCAGCCCCTCAGGGTCGTCCTATAATTCACCCCTCCACTTT. This encodes CASSPSGSSYNSPLHF.

This clonotype appeared many times. The genes are TRBV28 and TRBJ2-5; D unclear. The CDR3 consists of 13 residues. V lost 2 bases and J 6 bases, leaving 10 bases between the germline ends. CDR1 and CDR2 (germline): MDHEN, SYDVKM. CDR3 DNA sequence: TGTGCCAGCAGTTTAGCCCACCAGCAGACCCAGTACTTC. Translation gives CASSLAHQQTQYF.

This clonotype has ten or more counts. This sequence joins TRBV24-1 and TRBJ2-1, with 8 bases matching TRBD1. The germline V gene encodes CDR1 KGHDR and CDR2 SFDVKD. This CDR3 is 14 amino acids long. J lost 10 bases, V lost 2 bases, and 6 bases had no gene match. CDR3 region: CATSDWTGSEEQFF. CDR3 nucleotides: TGTGCCACCAGTGATTGGACAGGGTCGGAAGAGCAGTTCTTC.

There are many counts of this clonotype. This chain uses TRBV28 with TRBJ2-1, with D perhaps TRBD1 or TRBD2 (6 bases each). This CDR3 is built from 16 residues. Germline V gene lookup returns CDR1 MDHEN and CDR2 SYDVKM. V was trimmed by 8 bases and J by 3 bases, leaving 20 bases between them. CDR3 bases: TGTGCCAGCGGGACTGCGGGAAGAGGGGGCTACAATGAGCAGTTCTTC. Amino acid sequence: CASGTAGRGGYNEQFF.

This clonotype was detected many times. The V call is TRBV2, the J call TRBJ2-5; D is perhaps TRBD1 (7 bases). Per germline, CDR1 SNHLY and CDR2 FYNNEI. The V end was cut by 11 bases, the J end by 3 bases, with 13 bases between. CDR3 length equals 12 residues. The CDR3 nucleotides read TGTGCCGGCGGGACAGCGGAAGAGACCCAGTACTTC. Translated, it gives CAGGTAEETQYF.

There are a few counts of this clonotype. The V and J genes are TRBV6-5 and TRBJ2-3, with D possibly matching TRBD2 (6 bases). CDR1 MNHEY and CDR2 SVGAGI come from the germline V gene. V shed 2 bases and J shed 5 bases, with 14 bases lying between them. The CDR3 is made up of 15 amino acids. This CDR3 reads CASSYEFGRGDTQYF. Written as DNA, the CDR3 is TGTGCCAGCAGTTACGAATTCGGGCGGGGAGATACGCAGTATTTT.

This clonotype was found many times. The V and J genes are TRBV12-3 or TRBV12-4 and TRBJ2-3; weak D call: TRBD2 (5 bases). Near its end, the DNA agrees better with TRBJ2-5, so the J call may be wrong. This CDR3 has 13 residues. The CDR3 sequence is CASSLLREQTQYF. In DNA, the CDR3 is TGTGCCAGCAGTTTGTTAAGGGAGCAGACCCAGTACTTC.

The chain is built from TRBV13 and TRBJ2-5; D is uncertain. V shed 5 bases and J shed 4 bases, with 5 bases lying between them. The V gene's germline CDR1 is PRHDT and CDR2 FYEKMQ (reference sequence). The CDR3 contains 11 residues. CDR3 coding DNA: TGTGCCAGCAGCCGAATAGAGACCCAGTACTTC. Protein product: CASSRIETQYF.

In regard to this clonotype: One junction end disagrees with the germline gene, perhaps due to a read error. V and J are TRBV20-1 and TRBJ2-5, with D possibly TRBD2 on 5 matching bases. The J call is doubtful: the DNA matches TRBJ2-1 better. The CDR3 spans 15 residues. Germline CDR1 reads DFQATT; CDR2 reads SNEGSKA (reference sequence). CDR3 region: CSAMGVRVLNNGQFF. CDR3 DNA sequence: TGCAGTGCTATGGGAGTGCGGGTCCTGAACAATGGGCAGTTCTTC.

Ten or more counts support this clonotype. J is TRBJ1-4 and V is TRBV19, with a weak D call TRBD1 (6 bases). The CDR3 totals 16 residues. Trimming took off 7 bases at V and 6 bases at J, with 21 bases between the two ends. The germline V gene has CDR1 LNHDA and CDR2 SQIVND (reference sequence). The CDR3, as DNA: TGTGCCAGTACCATGCAAGTAGGGACATTTTATGAAAAACTGTTTTTT. It encodes CASTMQVGTFYEKLFF.

At least ten counts were recorded for this clonotype. The genes are TRBV11-3 and TRBJ1-1; 7 bases align to TRBD1. Germline CDR1 and CDR2: SGHNT and YENEEA. The CDR3 consists of 14 residues. J lost 4 bases, V lost 4 bases, and 6 bases had no gene match. CDR3 residues: CASSSANRGTEAFF. The CDR3 region has the DNA TGTGCCAGCAGCTCCGCGAACAGGGGCACTGAAGCTTTCTTT. The whole variable domain, filled in from reference TRBV11-3 and TRBJ1-1, reads EAGVVQSPRYKIIEKKQPVAFWCNPISGHNTLYWYLQNLGQGPELLIRYENEEAVDDSQLPKDRFSAERLKGVDSTLKIQPAELGDSAVYLCASSSANRGTEAFFGQGTRLTVV.

This clonotype was observed at least ten times. V gene TRBV2 combines with J gene TRBJ1-1, with TRBD1 identical over 9 bases. Germline CDR1 SNHLY, CDR2 FYNNEI. The CDR3 has 14 residues. With V trimmed by 2 bases and J by 11 bases, 9 bases remained unmatched. CDR3 DNA sequence: TGTGCCAGCAGTGAACTACAGGGGGCAATTTGGGCTTTCTTT. Protein sequence: CASSELQGAIWAFF.

In this sample, this clonotype turned up many times. This chain uses TRBV28 with TRBJ1-2; the D is unclear. CDR3 length equals 13 residues. V lost 8 bases, J lost 7 bases, and 17 bases lay in between. Germline V CDR1 and CDR2: MDHEN, SYDVKM. Here the CDR3 reads CASGGEPFGGYTF. CDR3 DNA: TGTGCCAGCGGCGGGGAACCTTTTGGTGGCTACACCTTC.

This clonotype was counted at least ten times. The V gene is TRBV12-3 or TRBV12-4, the J gene TRBJ1-2; D not certain. CDR3 length: 13 residues. V was cut by 6 bases and J by 8 bases, with 16 bases left in between. CDR3 region: CASSSGRAWGYTF. The CDR3 region has the DNA TGTGCCAGCAGCTCCGGACGGGCGTGGGGCTACACCTTC.

For this clonotype: It may be a read error: a sequence one base away is much more abundant. This chain joins TRBV7-3 and TRBJ2-1; D remains unclear. Germline values: CDR1 SGHTA, CDR2 FQGTGA. With 5 bases removed from V and 3 bases from J, the gap between germline ends came to 17 bases. The CDR3 has 16 residues. In DNA form, the CDR3 reads TGTGCCAGCAGCCCCTCTGGTGGGTTGATCTACAATGAGCAGTTCTTC. Its protein is CASSPSGGLIYNEQFF.